This T cell receptor (beta chain) came from a study of blood T cell repertoires in COVID-19. Study context: Samples representing acute and convalescent COVID-19 were sourced from the United States, Italy and Spain.

CDR1 is KGHSH and CDR2 is LQKENI in the germline V gene. The germline V and J ends were trimmed by 6 bases and 2 bases, with 19 bases remaining between them. The CDR3 extends over 16 amino acids. Only in-frame clones appear in the TCRdb table, and some are missing; sequencing was by immunoSEQ multiplex PCR. The sample contains tens of thousands of clones, over 55% of which appear only once. The J gene is TRBJ1-1, the V gene TRBV18; possible D gene TRBD1, 6 bases. Sequences were obtained from peripheral blood. This TCR derives from a woman in her 70s with COVID-19, enrolled during active disease. CDR3 sequence: CASSLTGFHGNTEAFF. The CDR3 DNA reads as TGTGCCAGCTCCCTAACAGGGTTCCATGGCAACACTGAAGCTTTCTTT.